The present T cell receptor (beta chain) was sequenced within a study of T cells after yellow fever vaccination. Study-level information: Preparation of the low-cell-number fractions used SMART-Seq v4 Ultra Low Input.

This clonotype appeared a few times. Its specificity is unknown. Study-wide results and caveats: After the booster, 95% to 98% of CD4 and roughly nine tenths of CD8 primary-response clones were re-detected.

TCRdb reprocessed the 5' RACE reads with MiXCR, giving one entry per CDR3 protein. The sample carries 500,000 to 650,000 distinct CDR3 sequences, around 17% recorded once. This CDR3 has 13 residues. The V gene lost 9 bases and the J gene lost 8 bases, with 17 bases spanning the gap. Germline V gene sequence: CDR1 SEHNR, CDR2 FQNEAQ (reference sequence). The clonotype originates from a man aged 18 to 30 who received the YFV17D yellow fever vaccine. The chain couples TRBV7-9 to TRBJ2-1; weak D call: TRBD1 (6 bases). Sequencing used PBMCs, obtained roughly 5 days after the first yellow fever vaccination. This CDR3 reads CASLQGTSDEQFF. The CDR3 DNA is TGTGCCAGTCTACAGGGCACCTCGGATGAGCAGTTCTTC.